These T cell receptor beta chains were read from a single sample in a study of T cells in Graves' hyperthyroidism and ophthalmopathy. TCRdb recomputed calls from the multiplex PCR reads with MiXCR, one row per CDR3 protein. The table shows under 300,000 distinct CDR3 sequences, with 15% occurring only once. Sequencing was carried out using blood. The receptors here all came from a woman aged 45-65 years with Graves' hyperthyroidism that later progressed to Graves' ophthalmopathy. The CDR3 runs from the conserved cysteine through the conserved F or W. A D gene is named only where the DNA matches it firmly. Clone size is shown for a subset of rows, as once, few, many or a class of expanded clone.

cdr3_nt: TGCGCCAGCAGCTCCCCGGGACAGGGGGCTGGAGATACGCAGTATTTT
cdr3_aa: CASSSPGQGAGDTQYF
d_call: TRBD1
j_call: TRBJ2-3
clone_size: many
v_call: TRBV5-1

cdr3_nt: TGCGCCAGCAGTGAGAACGCCTACGAGCAGTACTTC
cdr3_aa: CASSENAYEQYF
d_call: -
j_call: TRBJ2-7
clone_size: many
v_call: TRBV10-1

cdr3_nt: TGCAGTGCTATGGAGGACATGCCCCAGCATTTT
cdr3_aa: CSAMEDMPQHF
d_call: -
j_call: TRBJ1-5
clone_size: -
v_call: TRBV20-1

cdr3_nt: TGTGCCTGGAGTCCCGGGACTCCGGAGACCCAGTACTTC
cdr3_aa: CAWSPGTPETQYF
d_call: -
j_call: TRBJ2-5
clone_size: many
v_call: TRBV30

cdr3_nt: TGTGCCACAAGTTCCTTTGGGGGAGGGGGTGAGCAGTACTTC
cdr3_aa: CATSSFGGGGEQYF
d_call: -
j_call: TRBJ2-7
clone_size: -
v_call: TRBV2

cdr3_nt: TGTGCCAGCTCACCATTAGGGGATCTAGAAAAACTGTTTTTT
cdr3_aa: CASSPLGDLEKLFF
d_call: -
j_call: TRBJ1-4
clone_size: -
v_call: TRBV18

cdr3_nt: TGTGCCAGCAGCTACGGGACTAGCGAGGCCCCGCGATCCGACTTC
cdr3_aa: CASSYGTSEAPRSDF
d_call: TRBD2
j_call: TRBJ2-5
clone_size: many
v_call: TRBV6-1

cdr3_nt: TGTGCCAGCAGCGAGGGGTACGGGGGGCGCGCAGATACGCAGTATTTT
cdr3_aa: CASSEGYGGRADTQYF
d_call: -
j_call: TRBJ2-3
clone_size: few
v_call: TRBV9

cdr3_nt: TGTGCCAGCAGTTTTCCCCGGGACAGGTCTAACTATGGCTACACCTTC
cdr3_aa: CASSFPRDRSNYGYTF
d_call: TRBD1
j_call: TRBJ1-2
clone_size: many
v_call: TRBV28

cdr3_nt: TGTGCCAGCAGTAAGGGCCTTTACAATGAGCAGTTCTTC
cdr3_aa: CASSKGLYNEQFF
d_call: -
j_call: TRBJ2-1
clone_size: many
v_call: TRBV6-1

cdr3_nt: TGTGCCACCACCGATAGCGGGAAGGCGGGAAATGAGCAGTTCTTC
cdr3_aa: CATTDSGKAGNEQFF
d_call: TRBD2
j_call: TRBJ2-1
clone_size: many
v_call: TRBV24-1

cdr3_nt: TGTGCCAGCAGAAAAGCGGGAGGCCCCTCCTACAATGAGCAGTTCTTC
cdr3_aa: CASRKAGGPSYNEQFF
d_call: TRBD2
j_call: TRBJ2-1
clone_size: -
v_call: TRBV5-8

cdr3_nt: TGTGCCAGCAGCCACTTGGACTATGGCTACACCTTC
cdr3_aa: CASSHLDYGYTF
d_call: -
j_call: TRBJ1-2
clone_size: many
v_call: TRBV3-1

cdr3_nt: TGTGCCAGCAGTTACTCTCCTACTAGAATGCGTCCCTACGAGCAGTACTTC
cdr3_aa: CASSYSPTRMRPYEQYF
d_call: -
j_call: TRBJ2-7
clone_size: many
v_call: TRBV6-6

cdr3_nt: TGTGCCTGGACCCCGACTAGCGGGCCCCAAGAGACCCAGTACTTC
cdr3_aa: CAWTPTSGPQETQYF
d_call: TRBD2
j_call: TRBJ2-5
clone_size: many
v_call: TRBV30

cdr3_nt: TGTGCCAGCAACCGGGACTTAGGGGGAAGCTACACCTTC
cdr3_aa: CASNRDLGGSYTF
d_call: -
j_call: TRBJ1-2
clone_size: many
v_call: TRBV7-9

cdr3_nt: TGTGCCAGCTCACCACCGTCGGGGGATTCCTCCTACGAGCAGTACTTC
cdr3_aa: CASSPPSGDSSYEQYF
d_call: -
j_call: TRBJ2-7
clone_size: few
v_call: TRBV18

cdr3_nt: TGTGCCAGCAGTCTTGAACAGGGATCCTATAATTCACCCCTCCACTTT
cdr3_aa: CASSLEQGSYNSPLHF
d_call: -
j_call: TRBJ1-6
clone_size: -
v_call: TRBV28

cdr3_nt: TGTGCTACCTCATTGAGAGGGGATACGCAGTATTTT
cdr3_aa: CATSLRGDTQYF
d_call: -
j_call: TRBJ2-3
clone_size: few
v_call: TRBV12-5

cdr3_nt: TGTGCCAGCAAAAGGGTCCGAGAAGAGACCCAGTACTTC
cdr3_aa: CASKRVREETQYF
d_call: -
j_call: TRBJ2-5
clone_size: many
v_call: TRBV6-1

cdr3_nt: TGTGCCAGCAGCGGTCGACAGAAAGAGGGCTATGGCTACACCTTC
cdr3_aa: CASSGRQKEGYGYTF
d_call: -
j_call: TRBJ1-2
clone_size: -
v_call: TRBV9

cdr3_nt: TGTGCCAGCAGCCCCCCTTGGGGCAGAGGCAATCAGCCCCAGCATTTT
cdr3_aa: CASSPPWGRGNQPQHF
d_call: -
j_call: TRBJ1-5
clone_size: many
v_call: TRBV28

cdr3_nt: TGTGCCAGCAGCCCTCGGGACTACACCGGGACCCAGTACTTC
cdr3_aa: CASSPRDYTGTQYF
d_call: TRBD2
j_call: TRBJ2-5
clone_size: few
v_call: TRBV5-6

cdr3_nt: TGTGCCACCAGTGATTTAGGGAAATGGGCCTCCTACGAGCAGTACTTC
cdr3_aa: CATSDLGKWASYEQYF
d_call: -
j_call: TRBJ2-7
clone_size: few
v_call: TRBV24-1

cdr3_nt: TGTGCCAGCAGTTACTCGGAACAGGGAGTCACTGAAGCTTTCTTT
cdr3_aa: CASSYSEQGVTEAFF
d_call: -
j_call: TRBJ1-1
clone_size: many
v_call: TRBV6-5

cdr3_nt: TGTGCCAGCAGTGAAGTGGGTCAGCTAATTGGAGCTTTCTTT
cdr3_aa: CASSEVGQLIGAFF
d_call: -
j_call: TRBJ1-1
clone_size: many
v_call: TRBV6-1

cdr3_nt: TGTGCCAGCAGTTTGAGGGGGGAAGGCTACGAGCAGTACTTC
cdr3_aa: CASSLRGEGYEQYF
d_call: -
j_call: TRBJ2-7
clone_size: many
v_call: TRBV27

cdr3_nt: TGTGCCAGCAGCTTAGGAGGGGACGGGGAGCTGTTTTTT
cdr3_aa: CASSLGGDGELFF
d_call: -
j_call: TRBJ2-2
clone_size: few
v_call: TRBV7-3

cdr3_nt: TGTGCCAGCAGTGTGGGGGAGAGGGAAGATACGCAGTATTTT
cdr3_aa: CASSVGEREDTQYF
d_call: -
j_call: TRBJ2-3
clone_size: -
v_call: TRBV2

cdr3_nt: TGTGCCAGCAATCCCGGGACAGACTACAATGAGCAGTTCTTC
cdr3_aa: CASNPGTDYNEQFF
d_call: TRBD1
j_call: TRBJ2-1
clone_size: many
v_call: TRBV12-3/TRBV12-4

cdr3_nt: TGTGCCAGCACAGTGTCCCAAACGGGTGAAGCTTTCTTT
cdr3_aa: CASTVSQTGEAFF
d_call: -
j_call: TRBJ1-1
clone_size: -
v_call: TRBV2

cdr3_nt: TGTGCCAGCAGCCCTATCCCCCGGGAGACCCAGTACTTC
cdr3_aa: CASSPIPRETQYF
d_call: -
j_call: TRBJ2-5
clone_size: many
v_call: TRBV27

cdr3_nt: TGCAGTGCTAAGCGTCGGAATTCACCCCTCCACTTT
cdr3_aa: CSAKRRNSPLHF
d_call: -
j_call: TRBJ1-6
clone_size: -
v_call: TRBV20-1

cdr3_nt: TGTGCCAGCAGCCAAGTTCCGGGACAGCCGGGGGAGCAGTACTTC
cdr3_aa: CASSQVPGQPGEQYF
d_call: TRBD1
j_call: TRBJ2-7
clone_size: many
v_call: TRBV3-1

cdr3_nt: TGTGCCAGCAGTGACAAGGAAACCTACAATGAGCAGTTCTTC
cdr3_aa: CASSDKETYNEQFF
d_call: -
j_call: TRBJ2-1
clone_size: -
v_call: TRBV6-1

cdr3_nt: TGTGCCAGTAGTACCCACAATGAGCAGTTCTTC
cdr3_aa: CASSTHNEQFF
d_call: -
j_call: TRBJ2-1
clone_size: -
v_call: TRBV19

cdr3_nt: TGTGCCAGCAGTGAAAACAGACAGGGGGGCGGGAATGAGCAGTTCTTC
cdr3_aa: CASSENRQGGGNEQFF
d_call: TRBD1
j_call: TRBJ2-1
clone_size: many
v_call: TRBV6-1

cdr3_nt: TGTGCCAGCAGTTACGCAGGGACCGCTACGCAGTATTTT
cdr3_aa: CASSYAGTATQYF
d_call: -
j_call: TRBJ2-3
clone_size: -
v_call: TRBV6-5

cdr3_nt: TGTGCCAGCAGCTTGGGCCCCGGGGGGGTAAGCACCGGGGAGCTGTTTTTT
cdr3_aa: CASSLGPGGVSTGELFF
d_call: TRBD2
j_call: TRBJ2-2
clone_size: few
v_call: TRBV5-4

cdr3_nt: TGCAGTGCTCCTGGGGCAGGAGTCTCCGACGAGCAGTACTTC
cdr3_aa: CSAPGAGVSDEQYF
d_call: -
j_call: TRBJ2-7
clone_size: many
v_call: TRBV20-1

cdr3_nt: TGTGCCAGCACTAGGCTTTGGGGCAATCAGCCCCAGCATTTT
cdr3_aa: CASTRLWGNQPQHF
d_call: -
j_call: TRBJ1-5
clone_size: -
v_call: TRBV16

cdr3_nt: TGTGCCAGCGAGGGACTTACAAAATACGAGCAGTACTTC
cdr3_aa: CASEGLTKYEQYF
d_call: -
j_call: TRBJ2-7
clone_size: few
v_call: TRBV7-9

cdr3_nt: TGTGCCAGCAGCTTTATACTAGCGGGGAGGGATACGCAGTATTTT
cdr3_aa: CASSFILAGRDTQYF
d_call: TRBD2
j_call: TRBJ2-3
clone_size: few
v_call: TRBV7-9

cdr3_nt: TGCAGTGCTCGGGACGCGGACAGGGTGTCCGGGGAGCTGTTTTTT
cdr3_aa: CSARDADRVSGELFF
d_call: TRBD1
j_call: TRBJ2-2
clone_size: -
v_call: TRBV20-1

cdr3_nt: TGCGCCAGCAGCTCTGACGGGCTCTCCTACAATGAGCAGTTCTTC
cdr3_aa: CASSSDGLSYNEQFF
d_call: -
j_call: TRBJ2-1
clone_size: few
v_call: TRBV5-1

cdr3_nt: TGCGCCAGCAGCAGGTCAGCGGCTAGCGGGAGTGCTGAGCAGTTCTTC
cdr3_aa: CASSRSAASGSAEQFF
d_call: TRBD2
j_call: TRBJ2-1
clone_size: many
v_call: TRBV5-1

cdr3_nt: TGTGCCAGTTTCAGCGGGATTGAGACCTACGAGCAGTACTTC
cdr3_aa: CASFSGIETYEQYF
d_call: TRBD2
j_call: TRBJ2-7
clone_size: many
v_call: TRBV6-1

cdr3_nt: TGTGCCAGCAGCCAAGAATACAATGAGCAGTTCTTC
cdr3_aa: CASSQEYNEQFF
d_call: -
j_call: TRBJ2-1
clone_size: few
v_call: TRBV3-1

cdr3_nt: TGCGCCAGCAGCTCGGGGACAGCAGAGACCCAGTACTTC
cdr3_aa: CASSSGTAETQYF
d_call: TRBD1
j_call: TRBJ2-5
clone_size: -
v_call: TRBV5-1

cdr3_nt: TGTGCCTGGAGCCCCTCGGGAGGCTACACCTTC
cdr3_aa: CAWSPSGGYTF
d_call: -
j_call: TRBJ1-2
clone_size: few
v_call: TRBV30